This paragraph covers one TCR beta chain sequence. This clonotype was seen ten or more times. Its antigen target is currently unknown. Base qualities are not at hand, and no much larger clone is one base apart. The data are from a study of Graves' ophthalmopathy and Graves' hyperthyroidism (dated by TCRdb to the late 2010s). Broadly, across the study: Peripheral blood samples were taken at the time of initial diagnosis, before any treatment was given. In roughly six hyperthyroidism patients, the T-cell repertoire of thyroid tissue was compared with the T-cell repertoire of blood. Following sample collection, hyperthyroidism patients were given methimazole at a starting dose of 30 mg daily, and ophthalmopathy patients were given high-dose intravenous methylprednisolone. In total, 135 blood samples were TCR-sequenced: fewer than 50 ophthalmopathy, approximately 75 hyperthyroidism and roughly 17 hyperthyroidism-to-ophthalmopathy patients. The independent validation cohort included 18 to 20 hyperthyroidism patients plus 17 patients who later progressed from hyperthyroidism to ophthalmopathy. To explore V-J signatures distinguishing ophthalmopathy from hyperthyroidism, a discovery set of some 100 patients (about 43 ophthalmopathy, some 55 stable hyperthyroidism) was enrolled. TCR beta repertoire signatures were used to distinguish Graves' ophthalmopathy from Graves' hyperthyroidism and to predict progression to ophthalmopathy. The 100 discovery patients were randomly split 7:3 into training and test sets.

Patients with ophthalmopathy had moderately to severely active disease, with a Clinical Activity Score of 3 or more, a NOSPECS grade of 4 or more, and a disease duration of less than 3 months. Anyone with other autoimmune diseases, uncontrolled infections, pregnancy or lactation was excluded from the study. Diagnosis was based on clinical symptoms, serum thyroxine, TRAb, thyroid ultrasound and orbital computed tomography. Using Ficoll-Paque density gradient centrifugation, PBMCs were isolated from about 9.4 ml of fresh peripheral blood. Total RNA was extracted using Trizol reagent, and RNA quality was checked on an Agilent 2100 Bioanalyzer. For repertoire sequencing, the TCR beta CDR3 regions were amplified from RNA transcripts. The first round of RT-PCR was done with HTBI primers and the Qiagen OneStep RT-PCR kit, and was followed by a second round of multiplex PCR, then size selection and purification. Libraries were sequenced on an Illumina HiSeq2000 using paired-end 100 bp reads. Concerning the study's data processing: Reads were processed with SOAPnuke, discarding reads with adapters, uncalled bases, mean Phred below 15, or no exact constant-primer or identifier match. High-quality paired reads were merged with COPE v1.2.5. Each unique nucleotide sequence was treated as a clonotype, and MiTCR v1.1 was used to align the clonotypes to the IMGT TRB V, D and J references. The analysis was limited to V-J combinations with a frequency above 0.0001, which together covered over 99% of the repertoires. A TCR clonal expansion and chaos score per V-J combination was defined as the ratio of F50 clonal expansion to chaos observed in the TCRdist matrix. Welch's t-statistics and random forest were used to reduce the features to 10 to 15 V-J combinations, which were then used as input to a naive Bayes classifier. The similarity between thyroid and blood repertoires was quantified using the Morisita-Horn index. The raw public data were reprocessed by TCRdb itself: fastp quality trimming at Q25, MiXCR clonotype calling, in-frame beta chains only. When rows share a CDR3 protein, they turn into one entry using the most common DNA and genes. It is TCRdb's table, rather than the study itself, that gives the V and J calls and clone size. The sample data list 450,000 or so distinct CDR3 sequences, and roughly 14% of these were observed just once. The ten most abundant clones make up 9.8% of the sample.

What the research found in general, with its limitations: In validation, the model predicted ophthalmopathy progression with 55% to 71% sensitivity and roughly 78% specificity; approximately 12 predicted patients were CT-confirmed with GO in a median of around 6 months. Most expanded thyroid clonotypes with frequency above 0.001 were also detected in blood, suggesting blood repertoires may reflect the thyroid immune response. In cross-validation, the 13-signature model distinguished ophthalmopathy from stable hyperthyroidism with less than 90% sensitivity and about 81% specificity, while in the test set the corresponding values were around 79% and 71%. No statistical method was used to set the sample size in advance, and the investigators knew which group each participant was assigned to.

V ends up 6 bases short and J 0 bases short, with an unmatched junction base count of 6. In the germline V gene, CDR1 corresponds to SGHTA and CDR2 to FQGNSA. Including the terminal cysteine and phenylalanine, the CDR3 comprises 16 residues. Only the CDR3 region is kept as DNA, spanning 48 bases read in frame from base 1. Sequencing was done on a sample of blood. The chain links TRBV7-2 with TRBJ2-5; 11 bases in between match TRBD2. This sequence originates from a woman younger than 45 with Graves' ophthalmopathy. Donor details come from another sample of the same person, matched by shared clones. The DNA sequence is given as TGTGCCAGCAGATTGGCGGGACTAGCGGACCAAGAGACCCAGTACTTC. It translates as CASRLAGLADQETQYF.